The 2 T cell receptor beta chains reported below all come from one sample, sequenced in a study of metastatic and nonmetastatic thyroid tumors. TCRdb used MiXCR to call clones anew from the PCR reads. The sample yields 30,000 to 35,000 clones, over 15% seen once. No treatment had been given to any patient before thyroid surgery. The sample comprised blood. The receptors come from a female donor with papillary thyroid cancer or a benign thyroid nodule (not recorded which). Some clones in this sample may be carry-over from other donors' samples.

A few counts support this clone. A read error may be the cause here, since a much bigger clone is one base away. The CDR3 bases are TGCAGCGTTGGACTAGCGGGATATGAGAAGTTCTTC. Translation gives CSVGLAGYEKFF. This sequence joins TRBV29-1 and TRBJ2-1, with 11 bases lining up with TRBD2. CDR3 length: 12 amino acids. Germline CDR1 SQVTM, CDR2 ANQGSEA.

This chain uses TRBV2 with TRBJ2-3; D is possibly TRBD1 or TRBD2 (6 bases each). Germline CDR1 reads SNHLY; CDR2 reads FYNNEI. The CDR3 has 15 residues. Trimming pared 9 bases from V and 4 bases from J, leaving 20 bases between. The chain's CDR3 is CASGGRGSPPDTQYF. Written as DNA, the CDR3 is TGTGCCAGTGGGGGCCGGGGGAGCCCCCCAGATACGCAGTATTTT.